Here is one TCR beta chain with its context. Its antigen is unknown. Qualities for individual bases were not recorded, and no much larger clone is one base off. The germline V gene (reference sequence) yields LNHNV for CDR1 and YYDKDF for CDR2. The CDR3 covers 14 residues, taking in both the cysteine and the phenylalanine. Only the CDR3 DNA stays, 42 bases, in frame from base 1. A distance of 7 bases separates the germline ends of V and J, which lose 0 bases and 3 bases respectively. The immunoSEQ Assay, which uses bias-controlled multiplex PCR amplification of genomic DNA, was used to profile TCRbeta CDR3 regions. The paper's data handling went like this. To quantify the absolute abundance of each unique TCRbeta CDR3 region, the sequences were collapsed and filtered. Two models were used to test differential abundance: a binomial model (Fisher-equivalent) and a beta-binomial model that adds time-dependent variance fitted from healthy donors. Clones with fewer than 5 combined templates were removed, and a clone was called differentially abundant if the clone's Benjamini-Hochberg FDR was below 0.01. The form v = (b*log(k)+a)^2 was used to model beta-binomial variance as a function of total template count across the two samples. TCRdb holds this immuneACCESS table with in-frame rearrangements only. Some clones are missing; in checked studies, unresolved V genes explain under half, and the rest has no known cause. V and J calls and clone size are those listed in that table; D and trimming were worked out from the DNA. The sample table lists some 81,000 clones, roughly four fifths of them with a count of one. Clones ranked in the top ten supply under 20% of the sample.

These data are taken from a study of identifying expanded T cells in peripheral blood (dated 2019 in TCRdb). Looking at the study overall: Four technical replicates, made by sequencing separate aliquots from the same pool of genomic DNA, were compared pairwise.

During the collection period, no infections or other immune events were recorded for the healthy donors. To calibrate time-dependent variance in a beta-binomial model of T-cell clone differential abundance, blood repertoires from healthy donors were used as a training cohort. The training cohort included about ten healthy donors, of whom 3 were female and 7 were male. On average the donors were approximately 40 years old, and their ages spanned roughly 25 to 70 years. Whole blood was collected from each healthy donor at three time points spaced about 14 days apart and obtained from a commercial supplier. Genomic DNA was extracted from unsorted whole blood for immunosequencing. Results the study describes overall, beyond this receptor: The authors expected that over much longer intervals, such as months to years, biological variance in healthy repertoires might increase even further. Across all healthy-donor time intervals, the beta-binomial model significantly lowered both the number of clones called differentially abundant and the false-positive rate. Across all healthy donors, variance in clone template counts between roughly two-week samples was found to increase significantly with total template count. The binomial model flagged about 1.1 differentially abundant clones between technical replicates but about 16 over roughly two weeks and around 20 over approximately 4 weeks.

The V and J genes are TRBV15 and TRBJ2-3; the D gene lacks a confident call. The sample comprised blood. The origin of this receptor is a person aged 18 to 70 in good health. The CDR3 in this case is CATSRDSGTDTQYF. The sequenced DNA is TGTGCCACCAGCAGAGATTCCGGGACAGATACGCAGTATTTT.